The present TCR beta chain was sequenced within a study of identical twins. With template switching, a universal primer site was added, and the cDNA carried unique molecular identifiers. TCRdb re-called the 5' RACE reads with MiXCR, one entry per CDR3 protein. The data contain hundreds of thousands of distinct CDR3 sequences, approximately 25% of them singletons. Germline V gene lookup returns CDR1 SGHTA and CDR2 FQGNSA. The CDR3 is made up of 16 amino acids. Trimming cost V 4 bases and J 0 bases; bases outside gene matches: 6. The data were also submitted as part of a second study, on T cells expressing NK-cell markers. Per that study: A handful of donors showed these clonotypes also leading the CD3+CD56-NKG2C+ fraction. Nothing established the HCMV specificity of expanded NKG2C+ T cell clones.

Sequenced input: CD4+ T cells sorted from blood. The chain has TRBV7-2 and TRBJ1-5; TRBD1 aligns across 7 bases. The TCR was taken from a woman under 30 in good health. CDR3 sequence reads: CASSWAGTVSNQPQHF. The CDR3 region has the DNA TGTGCCAGCAGCTGGGCCGGGACAGTTAGCAATCAGCCCCAGCATTTT.